The 14 T cell receptor beta chains below were found in one sample sequenced in a study of cytomegalovirus exposure and HLA in healthy donors (dated by TCRdb to 2015 to 2018). The library was built by means of the immunoSEQ multiplex PCR assay. For the multiplex PCR, a mixture combining 60 forward primers for TCR Vbeta segments and 13 reverse primers for TCR Jbeta segments was used. TCRdb holds this immuneACCESS table with in-frame rearrangements only. Some clones are missing; in checked studies, unresolved V genes explain under half, and the rest has no known cause. The sample contains over 150,000 clones, approximately 80% of them found a single time. The leading ten clones occupy 7% of the sample. Sequencing input: PBMCs. All receptors come from a woman in her twenties or thirties in good health and CMV-seropositive.

This clone was seen more than once but under ten times. The V call is TRBV5-1, the J call TRBJ2-2; 10 bases agree with TRBD1. V was pared by 0 bases and J by 6 bases, with 8 bases of the junction left unmatched. Germline V gene sequence: CDR1 SGHRS, CDR2 YFSETQ. The length of the CDR3 is 17 residues. The CDR3 protein is CASSLGLTGGASGELFF. The CDR3, as DNA: TGCGCCAGCAGCTTGGGCTTGACAGGGGGCGCGTCCGGGGAGCTGTTTTTT.

The chain carries TRBV6-6 and TRBJ2-7, with TRBD1 matching 8 bases. V trimming: 3 bases; J trimming: 7 bases; junction bases outside the gene matches: 8. The V gene's germline CDR1 is MNHNY and CDR2 SVGAGI (reference sequence). There are 14 residues in the CDR3. The CDR3 coding sequence is TGTGCCAGCAGTTATGCTAGCAGGGGGCAAGAGCAGTACTTC. Amino acid sequence: CASSYASRGQEQYF.

The chain carries TRBV11-2 and TRBJ1-1, with 8 nucleotides matching TRBD1. With V trimmed by 3 bases and J by 3 bases, 6 bases remained unmatched. CDR3 length: 15 amino acids. The germline gives CDR1 SGHAT, CDR2 FQNNGV. CDR3 residues: CASSFLGQGYTEAFF. CDR3 DNA sequence: TGTGCCAGCAGCTTCCTCGGACAGGGATACACTGAAGCTTTCTTT.

J is TRBJ1-2 and V is TRBV19, with 9 positions matching TRBD1. CDR1 LNHDA and CDR2 SQIVND come from the germline V gene (reference sequence). This CDR3 contains 15 residues. The V gene end was trimmed by 3 bases and the J gene end by 4 bases; junction bases not matched to a gene: 6. CDR3 coding DNA: TGTGCCAGTAGTATCTCCACAGGGGGCTCCTATGGCTACACCTTC. Translation gives CASSISTGGSYGYTF.

This chain links TRBV5-5 with TRBJ2-7; D ambiguous. The ends were cut back, 6 bases at V and 6 bases at J, with 13 bases in the middle. The CDR3 sequence is 12 residues long. Germline V gene lookup returns CDR1 SGHKS and CDR2 YYEKEE (reference sequence). The CDR3 is CASTPTLSEQYF. In nucleotides, the CDR3 is TGTGCCAGCACCCCGACACTCTCCGAGCAGTACTTC.

The chain couples TRBV27 to TRBJ2-3; TRBD1 is a possible D gene (5 bases). The germline CDR1 and CDR2 sequences are MNHEY and SMNVEV (reference sequence). V lost 3 bases and J 6 bases, leaving 13 bases between the germline ends. CDR3 length equals 14 residues. This CDR3 reads CASSFQGGVDTQYF. The CDR3 DNA reads TGTGCCAGCAGTTTTCAGGGTGGGGTGGATACGCAGTATTTT.

The chain carries TRBV5-1 and TRBJ1-2; tentatively, D is TRBD1 (5 bases). Germline V gives CDR1 SGHRS, CDR2 YFSETQ. The V and J ends lost 4 bases and 6 bases respectively, with 10 bases between them. The CDR3 extends over 12 amino acids. The CDR3 spells CASSPDRDGYTF. CDR3 DNA: TGCGCCAGCAGCCCTGACAGAGATGGCTACACCTTC.

The chain joins TRBV7-9 to TRBJ2-6; 8 bases agree with TRBD1. With V trimmed by 5 bases and J by 0 bases, 12 bases remained unmatched. Germline lookup yields CDR1 SEHNR and CDR2 FQNEAQ (reference sequence). This CDR3 contains 19 residues. CDR3 DNA: TGTGCCAGCAGCAAAAGCACCGGGACAGGTATCTCTGGGGCCAACGTCCTGACTTTC. This translates into CASSKSTGTGISGANVLTF.

The chain is built from TRBV5-1 and TRBJ1-1, with D hard to call. The germline V gene has CDR1 SGHRS and CDR2 YFSETQ. The CDR3 sequence is 14 residues long. V lost 1 base to trimming and J lost 0 bases, with 7 bases between them. CDR3 DNA: TGCGCCAGCAGCTTGTCCAGAATGAACACTGAAGCTTTCTTT. It translates to CASSLSRMNTEAFF.

This chain links TRBV7-2 with TRBJ2-4; D is unresolved. Germline CDR1 reads SGHTA; CDR2 reads FQGNSA. The CDR3 sequence is 13 residues long. The V end was cut by 3 bases, the J end by 5 bases, with 8 bases between. The CDR3 is CASSFLLQNIQYF. The CDR3 DNA sequence: TGTGCCAGCAGCTTCTTACTGCAAAACATTCAGTACTTC.

The chain has TRBV7-3 and TRBJ2-1; TRBD2 agrees at 8 bases. J was trimmed by 0 bases and V by 4 bases; bases with no gene match: 5. Germline assignment: CDR1 SGHTA and CDR2 FQGTGA. The CDR3 has 16 residues. The CDR3 region is CASSSLLAASYNEQFF. CDR3 nucleotides: TGTGCCAGCAGCTCGCTACTAGCGGCCTCCTACAATGAGCAGTTCTTC.

In the case of this clone: In the same sample, other DNA sequences code for this CDR3. J is TRBJ1-2 and V is TRBV5-1; the D is unclear. The CDR3 covers 14 residues. V shed 0 bases and J shed 6 bases, with 12 bases lying between them. Germline V gene data show CDR1 as SGHRS and CDR2 as YFSETQ. The CDR3 nucleotides are TGCGCCAGCAGCTTGGCCGGGAGGGTTGATGGCTACACCTTC. Its translation is CASSLAGRVDGYTF.

This clone was recorded a few times. V is TRBV9 and J is TRBJ1-2; 7 positions match TRBD1. V dropped 0 bases and J dropped 4; count of bases not matched to a gene: 12. This CDR3 is 17 amino acids long. The germline CDR1 and CDR2 sequences are SGDLS and YYNGEE. In DNA form, the CDR3 reads TGTGCCAGCAGCGTAGCTCAGGACAGGTCTCAACCCTATGGCTACACCTTC. Protein product: CASSVAQDRSQPYGYTF.

The rearrangement joins TRBV10-3 to TRBJ2-3; D may be TRBD2 (5 bases). Germline loops: CDR1 ENHRY, CDR2 SYGVKD. The V and J ends lost 2 bases and 2 bases respectively, with 11 bases between them. This CDR3 contains 15 residues. CDR3 sequence (DNA): TGTGCCATCAGTGAGAGTCTAGCTTTCACAGATACGCAGTATTTT. This gives the protein CAISESLAFTDTQYF.